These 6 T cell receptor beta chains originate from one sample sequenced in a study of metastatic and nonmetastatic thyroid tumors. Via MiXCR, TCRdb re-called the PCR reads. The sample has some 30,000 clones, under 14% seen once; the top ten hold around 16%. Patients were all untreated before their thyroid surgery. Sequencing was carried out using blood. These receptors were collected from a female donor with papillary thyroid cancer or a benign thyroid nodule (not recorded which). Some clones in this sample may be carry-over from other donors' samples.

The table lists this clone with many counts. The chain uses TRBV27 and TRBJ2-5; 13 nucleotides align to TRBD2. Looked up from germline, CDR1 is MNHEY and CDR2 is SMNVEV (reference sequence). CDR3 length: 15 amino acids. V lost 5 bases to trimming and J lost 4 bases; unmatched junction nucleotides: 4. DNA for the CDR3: TGTGCCAGCAGTCCCTGGACTAGCGGGAGAGAGACCCAGTACTTC. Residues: CASSPWTSGRETQYF.

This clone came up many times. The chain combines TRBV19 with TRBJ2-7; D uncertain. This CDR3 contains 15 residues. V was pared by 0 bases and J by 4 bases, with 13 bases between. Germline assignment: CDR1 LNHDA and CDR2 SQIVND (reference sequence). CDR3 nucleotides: TGTGCCAGTAGTATAGATCTGCTGACTCGGTACGAGCAGTACTTC. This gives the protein CASSIDLLTRYEQYF.

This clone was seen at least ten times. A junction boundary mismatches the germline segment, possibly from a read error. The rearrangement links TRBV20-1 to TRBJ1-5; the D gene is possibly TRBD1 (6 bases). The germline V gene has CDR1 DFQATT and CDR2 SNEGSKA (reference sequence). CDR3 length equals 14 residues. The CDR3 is CNARHLGGPQPQHF. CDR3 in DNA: TGCAATGCTAGACACCTCGGGGGGCCTCAGCCCCAGCATTTT.

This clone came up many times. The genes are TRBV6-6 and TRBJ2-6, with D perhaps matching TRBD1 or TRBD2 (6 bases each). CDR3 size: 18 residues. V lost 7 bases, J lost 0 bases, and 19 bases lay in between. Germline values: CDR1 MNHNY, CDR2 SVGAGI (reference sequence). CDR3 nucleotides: TGTGCCAGCACGCGGGACACAATTTTAGCCTCTGGGGCCAACGTCCTGACTTTC. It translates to CASTRDTILASGANVLTF.

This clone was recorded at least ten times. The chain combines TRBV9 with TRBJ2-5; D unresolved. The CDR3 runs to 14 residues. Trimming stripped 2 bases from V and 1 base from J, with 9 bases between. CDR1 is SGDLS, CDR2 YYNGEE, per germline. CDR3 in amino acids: CASSVGGIQETQYF. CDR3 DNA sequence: TGTGCCAGCAGCGTTGGTGGGATCCAAGAGACCCAGTACTTC.

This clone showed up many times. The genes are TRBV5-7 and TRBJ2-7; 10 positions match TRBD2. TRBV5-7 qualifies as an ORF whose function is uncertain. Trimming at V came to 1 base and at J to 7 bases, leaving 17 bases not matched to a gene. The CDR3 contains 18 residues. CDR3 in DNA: TGTGCCAGCAGCTTGTCGCTAGCGGGAGACCTAAGCGTGGGGGAGCAGTACTTC. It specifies CASSLSLAGDLSVGEQYF.